This T cell receptor beta chain appears in the sequencing data of a study of cytomegalovirus exposure and HLA in healthy donors. Study summary: Out of around 360 genotyped donors, roughly 80% belonged to the Caucasian-associated ancestry cluster. Findings and caveats of the study: Looking again later, the authors saw that most CMV-associated TCR beta chains seemed HLA-restricted. A link between a missense DCLRE1C variant and TCR beta V- and J-gene trimming emerged from a later analysis.

Regarding this clone: Its antigen is unknown.

The PCR made use of 60 Vbeta and 13 Jbeta primers. The assay was immunoSEQ multiplex PCR, and TCRdb's table has in-frame clones only and misses some. The sample lists 150,000 to 200,000 clones, 75% to 80% occurring once. Germline V gene lookup returns CDR1 SGHRS and CDR2 YFSETQ. Trimming at V came to 4 bases and at J to 4 bases, leaving 4 bases not matched to a gene. The CDR3 extends over 16 amino acids. Sample: PBMCs. The clonotype originates from a man aged 35-49 years in good health and CMV-seropositive. This chain joins TRBV5-1 and TRBJ2-1; 14 positions agree with TRBD2. The CDR3 DNA sequence: TGCGCCAGCAGCCGAGGGACTAGCGGGGGTTACAATGAGCAGTTCTTC. This sequence encodes CASSRGTSGGYNEQFF.